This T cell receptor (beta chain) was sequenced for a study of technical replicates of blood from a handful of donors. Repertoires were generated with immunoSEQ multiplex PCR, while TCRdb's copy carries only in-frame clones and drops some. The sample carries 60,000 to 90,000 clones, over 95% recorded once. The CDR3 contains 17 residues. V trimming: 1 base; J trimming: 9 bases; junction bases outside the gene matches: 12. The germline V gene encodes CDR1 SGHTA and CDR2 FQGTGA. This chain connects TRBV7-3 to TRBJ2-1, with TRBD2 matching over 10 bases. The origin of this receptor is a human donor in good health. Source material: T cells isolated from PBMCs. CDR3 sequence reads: CASSLNRLAGAHSEQFF. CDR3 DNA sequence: TGTGCCAGCAGCTTAAATCGGCTAGCGGGGGCCCACAGTGAGCAGTTCTTC.